These T cell receptor beta chains were read from a single sample in a study of PD-1 blockade in classical Hodgkin lymphoma. Generated by immunoSEQ multiplex PCR, the TCRdb table keeps only in-frame clones and is missing some. The sample shows about 93,000 clones, roughly 80% of them seen only once. Sequenced here: peripheral blood mononuclear cells (PBMCs), sampled before the second cycle of nivolumab. Receptors were obtained from a human donor with classical Hodgkin lymphoma. Both conserved end residues are part of each CDR3. A D gene is named only where the DNA matches it firmly.

v_call	d_call	j_call	cdr3_aa
TRBV4-1	-	TRBJ2-7	CASSQDPQAASYEQYF
TRBV19	TRBD1	TRBJ2-5	CASSAGTAQETQYF
TRBV6-5	-	TRBJ2-7	CASRKLANYEQYF
TRBV19	-	TRBJ2-2	CASSMGTQTGELFF
TRBV6-5	-	TRBJ2-1	CASSSELARYNEQFF
TRBV18	-	TRBJ2-7	CASSPRDARESYEQYF
TRBV19	-	TRBJ2-7	CASSISLARGYEQYF
TRBV29-1	TRBD1	TRBJ2-1	CSTRGTGTYNEQFF
TRBV2	TRBD2	TRBJ2-5	CASSVSGRAPGETQYF
TRBV14	-	TRBJ2-2	CASSQGGLGTGELFF
TRBV12-5	-	TRBJ2-1	CASGPQTTYNEQFF
TRBV4-2	-	TRBJ2-5	CASSQDRGYQETQYF
TRBV7-7	TRBD1	TRBJ2-5	CASSLGTDQETQYF
TRBV19	-	TRBJ1-5	CASRRPGGNQPQHF
TRBV4-1	TRBD2	TRBJ2-7	CASSLLAGGIHEQYF
TRBV2	TRBD1	TRBJ1-2	CASSEQGVDYGYTF
TRBV29-1	TRBD1	TRBJ2-3	CSVTGTGVTDTQYF
TRBV5-6	-	TRBJ1-2	CASSLIDRDGYTF
TRBV10-3	-	TRBJ1-1	CAHSEGMVGEAFF
TRBV7-9	-	TRBJ2-7	CASSPWARDGSSEQYF